What follows is one TCR beta chain and its context. Its antigen is still unknown. Axillary draining lymph nodes of breast cancer patients supplied the node samples. CDR1 and CDR2 from the germline V gene are SGHKS and YYEKEE (reference sequence). The CDR3 runs to 12 residues. The V and J ends lost 4 bases and 5 bases respectively, with 9 bases between them. This record belongs to a study of breast tumors, draining lymph nodes, adjacent tissues. One entry per CDR3 protein, called by TCRdb with MiXCR from the multiplex PCR reads. The table records 160,000 or so distinct CDR3 sequences, more than 25% of them present only once. Regarding the study as a whole: That most tumor T cells come from lymph nodes remained unproven.

The sequenced sample was axillary lymph node tissue. The receptor was derived from a female donor with breast cancer. Some clones in this sample may be carry-over from other donors' samples. The chain couples TRBV5-5 to TRBJ2-5; D remains ambiguous. The CDR3 protein is CASSPGLETQYF. In DNA, the CDR3 is TGTGCCAGCAGCCCAGGCCTCGAGACCCAGTACTTC.